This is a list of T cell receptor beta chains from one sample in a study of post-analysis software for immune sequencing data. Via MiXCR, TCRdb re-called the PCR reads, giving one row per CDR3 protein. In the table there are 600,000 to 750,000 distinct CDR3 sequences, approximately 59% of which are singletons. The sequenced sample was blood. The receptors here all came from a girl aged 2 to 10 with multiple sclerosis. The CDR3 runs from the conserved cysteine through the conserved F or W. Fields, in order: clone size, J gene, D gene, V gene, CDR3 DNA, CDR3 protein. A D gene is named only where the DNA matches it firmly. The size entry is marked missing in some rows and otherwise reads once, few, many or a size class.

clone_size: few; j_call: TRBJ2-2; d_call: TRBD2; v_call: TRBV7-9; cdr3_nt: TGTGCCAGCAGCTTAGTGCCAGCGGGAGACCGAACCGGGGAGCTGTTTTTT; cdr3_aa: CASSLVPAGDRTGELFF
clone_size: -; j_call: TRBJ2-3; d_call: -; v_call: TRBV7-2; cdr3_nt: TGTGCCAGCAGCCCTACAGGGAGCAATACGCAGTATTTT; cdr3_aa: CASSPTGSNTQYF
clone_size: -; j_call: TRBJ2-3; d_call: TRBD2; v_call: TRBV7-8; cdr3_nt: TGTGCCAGCAGCTTAGTCCCCCCCCCAGCGGGGCGCGACACAGATACGCAGTATTTT; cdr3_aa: CASSLVPPPAGRDTDTQYF
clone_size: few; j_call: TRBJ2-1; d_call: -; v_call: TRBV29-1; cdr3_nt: TGCAGCGTTGAAGCGGTCTACAATGAGCAGTTCTTC; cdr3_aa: CSVEAVYNEQFF
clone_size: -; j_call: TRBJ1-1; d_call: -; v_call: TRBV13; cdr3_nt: TGTGCCAGCAGCTTAGGCCTAAGGGCCATGAACACTGAAGCTTTCTTT; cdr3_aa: CASSLGLRAMNTEAFF
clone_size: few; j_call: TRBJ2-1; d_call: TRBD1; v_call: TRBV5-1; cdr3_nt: TGCGCCAGCAGCTTGGCTACAGGGGGTTATAGTGAGCAGTTCTTC; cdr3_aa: CASSLATGGYSEQFF
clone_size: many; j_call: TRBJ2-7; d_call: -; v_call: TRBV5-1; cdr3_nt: TGCGCCAGCAGCTCTTTGGACAGCTACGAGCAGTACTTC; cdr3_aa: CASSSLDSYEQYF
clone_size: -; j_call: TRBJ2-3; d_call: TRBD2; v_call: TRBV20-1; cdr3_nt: TGCAGTGCTAGAGATCCCCAGCGGGAGGGAAATACGCAGTATTTT; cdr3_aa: CSARDPQREGNTQYF
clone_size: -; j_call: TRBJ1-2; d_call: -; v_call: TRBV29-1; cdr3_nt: TGCAGCGTGGGGGACGATTTGGGAACCGGCTACACCTTC; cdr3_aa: CSVGDDLGTGYTF
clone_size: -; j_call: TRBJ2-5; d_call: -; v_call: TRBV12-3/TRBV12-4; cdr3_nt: TGTGCCAGCAGCCCCCCGGGTCAATTCGGGACCCAGTACTTC; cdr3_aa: CASSPPGQFGTQYF
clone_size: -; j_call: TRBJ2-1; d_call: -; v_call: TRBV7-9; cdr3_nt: TGTGCCACTAGGGCTAGCTCCTACAATGAGCAGTTCTTC; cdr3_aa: CATRASSYNEQFF
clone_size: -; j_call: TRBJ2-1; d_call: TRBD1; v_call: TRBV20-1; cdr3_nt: TGCAGTGCCCACCACCGGGACAGGGGCTACAATGAGCAGTTCTTC; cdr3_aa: CSAHHRDRGYNEQFF
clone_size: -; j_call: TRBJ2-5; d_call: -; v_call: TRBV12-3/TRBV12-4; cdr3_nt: TGTGCCAGCAGCGGACGGGCCCAAATATTGGTCCTTAAAGAGACCCAGTACTTC; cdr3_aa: CASSGRAQILVLKETQYF
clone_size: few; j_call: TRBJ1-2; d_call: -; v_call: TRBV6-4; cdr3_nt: TGTGCCAGGACGGGACGGGGGGGACATGGCTACACCTTC; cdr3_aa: CARTGRGGHGYTF
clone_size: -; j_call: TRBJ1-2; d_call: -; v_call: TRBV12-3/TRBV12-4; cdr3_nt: TGTGCCAGCAGTTTTTCCAGAAGAAACTATGGCTACACCTTC; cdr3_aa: CASSFSRRNYGYTF
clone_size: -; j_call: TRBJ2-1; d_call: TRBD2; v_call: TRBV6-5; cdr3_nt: TGTGCCAGCAGTTACTCGAAAGCGGGAGGGCGCGGTGAGCAGTTCTTC; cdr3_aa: CASSYSKAGGRGEQFF
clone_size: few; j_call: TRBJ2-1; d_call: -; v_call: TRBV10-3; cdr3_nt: TGTGCCATCAGTGCGAACTCCTACAATGAGCAGTTCTTC; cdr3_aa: CAISANSYNEQFF
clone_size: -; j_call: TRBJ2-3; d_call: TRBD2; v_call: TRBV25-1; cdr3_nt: TGTGCCAGCAGTGTTTCTTTGACTAGCGGGAAAGCAGATACGCAGTATTTT; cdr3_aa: CASSVSLTSGKADTQYF
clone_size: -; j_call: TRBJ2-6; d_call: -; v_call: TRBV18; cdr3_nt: TGTGCCAGCTCACCATGGGGGGAGCCTCTGACTTTC; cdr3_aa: CASSPWGEPLTF
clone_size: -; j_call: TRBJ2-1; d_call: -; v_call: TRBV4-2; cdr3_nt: TGTGCCAGCAGCCAAGAAAGTCGGGGGGAGCAGTTCTTC; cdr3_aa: CASSQESRGEQFF
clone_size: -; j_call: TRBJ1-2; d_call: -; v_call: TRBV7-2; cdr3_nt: TGTGCCAGCAGCTTAGTAGGTGGAGAAGCTAACTATGGCTACACCTTC; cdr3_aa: CASSLVGGEANYGYTF
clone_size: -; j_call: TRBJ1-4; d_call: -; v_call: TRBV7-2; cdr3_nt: TGTGCCAGCAGCGCCTGGGGGGGGGCTTCGGAAAAACTGTTTTTT; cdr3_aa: CASSAWGGASEKLFF
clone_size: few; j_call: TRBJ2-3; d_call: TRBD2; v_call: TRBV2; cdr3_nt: TGTGCCACCCAGGGCGGGAGTGAGGCAGATACGCAGTATTTT; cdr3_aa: CATQGGSEADTQYF
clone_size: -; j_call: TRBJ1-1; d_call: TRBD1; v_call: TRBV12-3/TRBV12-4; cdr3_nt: TGTGCCAGCAGACAGGGGGCGGTTGAAGCTTTCTTT; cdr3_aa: CASRQGAVEAFF
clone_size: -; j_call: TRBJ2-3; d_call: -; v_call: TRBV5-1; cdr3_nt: TGCGCCAGCAGCCCGTCGACAGTTAGCACAGATACGCAGTATTTT; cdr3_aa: CASSPSTVSTDTQYF
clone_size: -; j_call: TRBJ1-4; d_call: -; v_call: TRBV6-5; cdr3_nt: TGTGCCAGCAGTTACTCGGGGGCGCTGAATGAAAAACTGTTTTTT; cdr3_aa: CASSYSGALNEKLFF
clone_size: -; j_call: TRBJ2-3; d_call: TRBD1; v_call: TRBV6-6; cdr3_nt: TGTGCCAGCAGTTTGTGGGACAGGTTATCAGATACGCAGTATTTT; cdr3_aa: CASSLWDRLSDTQYF
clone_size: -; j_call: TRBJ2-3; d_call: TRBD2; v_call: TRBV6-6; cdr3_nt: TGTGCCAGCAGTTATCGAGCGGGGGGGCATGTGACAGATACGCAGTATTTT; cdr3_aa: CASSYRAGGHVTDTQYF
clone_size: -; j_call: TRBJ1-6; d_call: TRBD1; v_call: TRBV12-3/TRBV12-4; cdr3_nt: TGTGCCAGCAGCCTAGTTATCCGACAGGGCCAAAATTCACCCCTCCACTTT; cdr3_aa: CASSLVIRQGQNSPLHF
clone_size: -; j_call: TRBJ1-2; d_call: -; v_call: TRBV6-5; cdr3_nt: TGTGCCAGCAGCCTTACTCTTCGGGACATCTACTTTGAGGGCTACACCTTC; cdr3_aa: CASSLTLRDIYFEGYTF
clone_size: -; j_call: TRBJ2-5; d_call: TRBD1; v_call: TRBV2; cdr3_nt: TGTGCCAGCAGGGTTGGACAGGGGGCGAATAAGACCCAGTACTTC; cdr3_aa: CASRVGQGANKTQYF
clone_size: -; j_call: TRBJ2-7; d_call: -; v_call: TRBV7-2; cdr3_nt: TGTGCCAGCAGCGCATGGGACCCGAACTACGAGCAGTACTTC; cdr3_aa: CASSAWDPNYEQYF
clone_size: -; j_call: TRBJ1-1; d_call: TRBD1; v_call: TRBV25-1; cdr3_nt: TGTGCCAGCAGTGAACTAGGAGAGGAGGGACAGGGCGCTGAAGCTTTCTTT; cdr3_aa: CASSELGEEGQGAEAFF
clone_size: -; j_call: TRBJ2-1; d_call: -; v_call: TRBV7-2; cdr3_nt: TGTGCCAGCAGCTTAGTGGCTAGCGAGATATACAATGAGCAGTTCTTC; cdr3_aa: CASSLVASEIYNEQFF
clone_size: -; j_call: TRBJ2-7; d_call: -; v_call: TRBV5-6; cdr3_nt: TGTGCCAGCCGAGCTACGGGGATGAGCTACGAGCAGTACTTC; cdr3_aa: CASRATGMSYEQYF
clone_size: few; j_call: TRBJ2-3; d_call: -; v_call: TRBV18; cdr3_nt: TGTGCCAGCTCACCGGTAGATACGCAGTATTTT; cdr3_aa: CASSPVDTQYF
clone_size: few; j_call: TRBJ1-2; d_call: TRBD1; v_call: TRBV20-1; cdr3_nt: TGCAGTGCTACCAGGGGGGACTATGGCTACACCTTC; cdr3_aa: CSATRGDYGYTF
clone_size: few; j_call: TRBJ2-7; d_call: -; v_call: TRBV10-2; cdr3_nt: TGCGCCAGCAGGCGAGCGGCTAACTCCTACGAGCAGTACTTC; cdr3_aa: CASRRAANSYEQYF
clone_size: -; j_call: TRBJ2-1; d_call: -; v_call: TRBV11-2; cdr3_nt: TGTGCCAGCAGCTTAGACACACAGGCCTTACCGTTCTTC; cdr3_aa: CASSLDTQALPFF
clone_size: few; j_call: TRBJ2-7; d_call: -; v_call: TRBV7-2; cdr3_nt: TGTGCCAGCAGCTTAGGGCCGGGGGCAGAGGGCGAGCAGTACTTC; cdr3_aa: CASSLGPGAEGEQYF
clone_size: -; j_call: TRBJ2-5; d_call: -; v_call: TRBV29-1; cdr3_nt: TGCAGCGTCACCCAGGGCAGAAACCAAGAGACCCAGTACTTC; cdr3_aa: CSVTQGRNQETQYF